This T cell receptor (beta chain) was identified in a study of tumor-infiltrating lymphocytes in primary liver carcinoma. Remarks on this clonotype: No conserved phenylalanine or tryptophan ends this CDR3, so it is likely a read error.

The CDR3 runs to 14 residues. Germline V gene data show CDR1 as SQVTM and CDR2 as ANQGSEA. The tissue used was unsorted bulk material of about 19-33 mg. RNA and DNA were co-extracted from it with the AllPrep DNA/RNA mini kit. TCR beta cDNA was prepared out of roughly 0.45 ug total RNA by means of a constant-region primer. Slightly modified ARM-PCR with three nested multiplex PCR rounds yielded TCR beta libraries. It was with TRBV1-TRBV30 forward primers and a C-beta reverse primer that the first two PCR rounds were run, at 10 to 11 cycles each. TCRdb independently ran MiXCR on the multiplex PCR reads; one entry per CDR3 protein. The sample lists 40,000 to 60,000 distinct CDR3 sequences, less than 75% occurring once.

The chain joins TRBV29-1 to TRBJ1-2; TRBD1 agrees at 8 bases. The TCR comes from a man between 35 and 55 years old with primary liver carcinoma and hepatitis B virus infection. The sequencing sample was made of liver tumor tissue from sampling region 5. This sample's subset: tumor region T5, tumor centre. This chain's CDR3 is CNVARTGLDAGYTS. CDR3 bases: TGCAACGTTGCCCGGACAGGGCTTGATGCTGGCTACACCTCT.